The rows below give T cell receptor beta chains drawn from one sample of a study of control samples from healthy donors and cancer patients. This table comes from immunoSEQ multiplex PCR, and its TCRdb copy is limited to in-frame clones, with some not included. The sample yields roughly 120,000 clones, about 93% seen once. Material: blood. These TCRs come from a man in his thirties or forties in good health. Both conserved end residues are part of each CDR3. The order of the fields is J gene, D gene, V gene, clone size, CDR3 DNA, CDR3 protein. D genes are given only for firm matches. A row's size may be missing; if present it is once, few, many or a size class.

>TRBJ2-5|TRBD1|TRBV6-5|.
TGTGCCAGTCGAACCCCGACAGGGGCAGAGACCCAGTACTTC
CASRTPTGAETQYF
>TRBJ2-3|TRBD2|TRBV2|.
TGTGCCTACCCTGCGGGGACTAGTGTGGGGGATACGCAGTATTTT
CAYPAGTSVGDTQYF
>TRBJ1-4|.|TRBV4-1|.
TGCGCCAGCAGCCAAGAAGGTTGGGCCCCGAATGAAAAACTGTTTTTT
CASSQEGWAPNEKLFF
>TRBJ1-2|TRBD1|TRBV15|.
TGTGCCACCAGCAGAGATGGGACAGGGGAGGGCTACACCTTC
CATSRDGTGEGYTF
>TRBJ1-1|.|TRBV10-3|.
TGTGCCATCTGCGCCGCCGCGAACACTGAAGCTTTCTTT
CAICAAANTEAFF
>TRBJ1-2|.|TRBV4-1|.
TGCGCCAGCAGCCAACCCCCGGGAGGGGATGGCTACACCTTC
CASSQPPGGDGYTF
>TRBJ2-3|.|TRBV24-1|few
TGTGCCACCAGTGATTTGACTGGGAACACAGATACGCAGTATTTT
CATSDLTGNTDTQYF
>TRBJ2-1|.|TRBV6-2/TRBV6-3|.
TGTGCCAGCAGTCTCCGATACCTGGATGAGCAGTTCTTC
CASSLRYLDEQFF
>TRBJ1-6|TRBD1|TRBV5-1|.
TGCGCCAGCAGCTGGGGACAGGGTCATAATTCACCCCTCCACTTT
CASSWGQGHNSPLHF
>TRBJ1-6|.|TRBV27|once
TGTGCCAGCACTGGACCCTATAATTCACCCCTCCACTTT
CASTGPYNSPLHF
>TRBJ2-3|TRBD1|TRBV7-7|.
TGTGCCAGCAGCTTAGGGACAGGGAGCACAGATACGCAGTATTTT
CASSLGTGSTDTQYF
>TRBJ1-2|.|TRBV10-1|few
TGCGCCAGCAGTGAGTCAGGCCAGGCGGGCTACACCTTC
CASSESGQAGYTF
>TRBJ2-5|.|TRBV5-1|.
TGCGCCAGCAGGGGAGTACTAATGGGGGAGACCCAGTACTTC
CASRGVLMGETQYF
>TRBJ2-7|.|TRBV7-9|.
TGTGCCAGCAGCGAAGCGGCTTACGAGCAGTACTTC
CASSEAAYEQYF
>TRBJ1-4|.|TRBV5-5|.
TGTGCCAGCAGCTTGGAGGGGCAACACGGTGAAAAACTGTTTTTT
CASSLEGQHGEKLFF
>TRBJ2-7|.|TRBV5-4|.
TGTGCCAGCAGCTTGGTAGGAGGGGCGGACGAGCAGTACTTC
CASSLVGGADEQYF
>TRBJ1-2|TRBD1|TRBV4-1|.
TGCGCCAGCACACGACAGGGGGCCTATGGCTACACCTTC
CASTRQGAYGYTF
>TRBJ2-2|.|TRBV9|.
TGTGCCAGCAGCGTATTTAAGGGGGAGCTGTTTTTT
CASSVFKGELFF
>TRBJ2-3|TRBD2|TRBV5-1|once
TGCGCCAGCAGCTTGGTGGCTAGCGGGGGTTCGTGGGGCGATACGCAGTATTTT
CASSLVASGGSWGDTQYF
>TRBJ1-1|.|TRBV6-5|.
TGTGCCAGCAGTTACGAGGGGTTAGGGACTGAAGCTTTCTTT
CASSYEGLGTEAFF